This T cell receptor beta chain is from a study of blood T cell repertoires in COVID-19. Study details: Spain, Italy and the United States supplied samples that represented acute and convalescent COVID-19. T cells, B-cell-depleted T cells, or PBMCs provided the cDNA or gDNA that served as material.

Original data processing: Amplification with reference gene primers provided the estimates of nucleated cell counts. Clones were read by immunoSEQ multiplex PCR, and TCRdb kept only the in-frame ones, dropping some. V and J calls and clone size come straight from that table; D and trimming were deduced from the DNA. The repertoire has about 220,000 clones, 75% to 85% of them found once; the top ten carry 9.7%. CDR1 and CDR2 from the germline V gene are SGHRS and YFSETQ. The CDR3 sequence is 15 residues long. Trimming took 3 bases from V and 4 from J; bases not matched to a gene: 5. What was sequenced was peripheral blood. J is TRBJ2-3 and V is TRBV5-1, with 10 bases fitting TRBD1. The clonotype was recovered from a man over 45 with active or convalescent COVID-19. This CDR3 reads CASSSLGTGADTQYF. In nucleotides, the CDR3 is TGCGCCAGCAGCTCCCTCGGGACAGGGGCAGATACGCAGTATTTT.